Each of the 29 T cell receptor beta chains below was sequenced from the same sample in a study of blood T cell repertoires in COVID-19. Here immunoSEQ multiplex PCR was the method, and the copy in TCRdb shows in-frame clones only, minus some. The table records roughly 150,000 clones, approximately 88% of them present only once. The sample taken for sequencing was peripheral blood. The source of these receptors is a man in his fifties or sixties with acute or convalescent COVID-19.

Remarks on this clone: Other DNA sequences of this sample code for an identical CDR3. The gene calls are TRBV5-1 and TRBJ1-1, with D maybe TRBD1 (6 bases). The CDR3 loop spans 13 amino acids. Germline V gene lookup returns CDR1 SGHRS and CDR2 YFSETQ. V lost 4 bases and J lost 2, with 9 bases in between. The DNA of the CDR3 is TGCGCCAGCAGCGAACAGGGTAACACTGAAGCTTTCTTT. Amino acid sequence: CASSEQGNTEAFF.

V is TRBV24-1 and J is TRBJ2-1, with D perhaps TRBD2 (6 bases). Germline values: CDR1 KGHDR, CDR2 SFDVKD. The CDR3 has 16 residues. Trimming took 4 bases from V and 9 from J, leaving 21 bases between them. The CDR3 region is CATSDHRGGEVGEQFF. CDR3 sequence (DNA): TGTGCCACCAGTGACCACCGCGGAGGGGAAGTGGGTGAGCAGTTCTTC.

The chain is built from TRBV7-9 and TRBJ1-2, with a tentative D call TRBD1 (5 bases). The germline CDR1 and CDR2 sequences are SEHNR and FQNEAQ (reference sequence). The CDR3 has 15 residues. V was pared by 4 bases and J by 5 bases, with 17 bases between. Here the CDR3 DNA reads TGTGCCAGCAGCTCCTTAGGGGCCCTTTGGTATGGCTACACCTTC. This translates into CASSSLGALWYGYTF. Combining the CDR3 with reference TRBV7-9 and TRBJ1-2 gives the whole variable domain DTGVSQNPRHKITKRGQNVTFRCDPISEHNRLYWYRQTLGQGPEFLTYFQNEAQLEKSRLLSDRFSAERPKGSFSTLEIQRTEQGDSAMYLCASSSLGALWYGYTFGSGTRLTVV.

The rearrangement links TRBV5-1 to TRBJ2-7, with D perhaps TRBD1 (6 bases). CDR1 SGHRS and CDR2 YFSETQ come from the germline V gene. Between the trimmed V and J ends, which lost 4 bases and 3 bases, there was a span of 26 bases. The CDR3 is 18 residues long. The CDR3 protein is CASSLIPTGHPTYYEQYF. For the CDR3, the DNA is TGCGCCAGCAGCCTCATCCCCACGGGACACCCCACCTACTACGAGCAGTACTTC.

DNA of the CDR3: TGTGCCAGCAGCCAAGGTGCCCGGGGTGAGTCTCAGCCCCAGCATTTT. The encoded protein is CASSQGARGESQPQHF. V usage is TRBV3-1 (or the pseudogene TRBV3-2) and J usage is TRBJ1-5; D is uncertain. There are 16 residues in the CDR3. V lost 1 base to trimming and J lost 6 bases, with 16 bases between them. Looked up from germline, CDR1 is LGHDT and CDR2 is YNNKEL (reference sequence).

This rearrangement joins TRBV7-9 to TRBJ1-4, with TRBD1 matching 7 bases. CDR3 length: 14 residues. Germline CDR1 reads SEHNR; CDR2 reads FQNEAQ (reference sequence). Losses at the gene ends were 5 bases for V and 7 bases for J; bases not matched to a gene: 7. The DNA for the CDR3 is TGTGCCAGCAGCCTACAGGGGATGAGTGAAAAACTGTTTTTT. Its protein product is CASSLQGMSEKLFF.

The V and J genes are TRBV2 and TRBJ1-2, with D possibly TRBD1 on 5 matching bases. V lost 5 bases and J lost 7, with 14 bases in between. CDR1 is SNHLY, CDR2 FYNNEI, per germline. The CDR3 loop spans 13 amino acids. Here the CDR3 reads CASSWTTQGGYTF. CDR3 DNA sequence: TGTGCCAGCAGTTGGACTACCCAGGGTGGCTACACCTTC.

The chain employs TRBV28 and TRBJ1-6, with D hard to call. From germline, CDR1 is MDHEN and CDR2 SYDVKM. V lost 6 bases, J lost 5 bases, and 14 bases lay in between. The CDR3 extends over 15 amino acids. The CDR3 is CASRTPGANNSPLHF. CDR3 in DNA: TGTGCCAGCAGGACTCCGGGAGCCAATAATTCACCCCTCCACTTT.

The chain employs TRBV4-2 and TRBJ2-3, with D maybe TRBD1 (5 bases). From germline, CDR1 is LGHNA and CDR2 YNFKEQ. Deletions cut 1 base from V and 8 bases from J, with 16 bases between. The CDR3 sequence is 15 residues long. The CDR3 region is CASSQGRVDGGTQYF. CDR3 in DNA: TGTGCCAGCAGCCAAGGCAGGGTTGATGGTGGTACGCAGTATTTT.

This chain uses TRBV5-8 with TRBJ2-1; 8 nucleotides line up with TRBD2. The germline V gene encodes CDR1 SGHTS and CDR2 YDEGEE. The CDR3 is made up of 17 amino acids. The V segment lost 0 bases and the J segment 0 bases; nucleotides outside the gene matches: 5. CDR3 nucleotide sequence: TGTGCCAGCAGCTTGGGTAGCGGGACTAGCTCCTACAATGAGCAGTTCTTC. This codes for CASSLGSGTSSYNEQFF.

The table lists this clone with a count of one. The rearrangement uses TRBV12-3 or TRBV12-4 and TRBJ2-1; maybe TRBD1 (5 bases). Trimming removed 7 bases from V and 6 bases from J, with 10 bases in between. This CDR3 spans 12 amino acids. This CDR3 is CASMQGFNEQFF. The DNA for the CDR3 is TGTGCCAGCATGCAGGGCTTCAATGAGCAGTTCTTC.

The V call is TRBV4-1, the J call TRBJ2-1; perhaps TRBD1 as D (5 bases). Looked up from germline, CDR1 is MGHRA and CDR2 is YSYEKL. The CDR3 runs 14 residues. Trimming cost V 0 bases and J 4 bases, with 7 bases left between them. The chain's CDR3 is CASSQERQYNEQFF. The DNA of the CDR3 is TGCGCCAGCAGCCAAGAAAGACAGTACAATGAGCAGTTCTTC.

The DNA of the CDR3 is TGTGCCAGCAGCAACCGGGACTGGGAAGATACGCAGTATTTT. This encodes CASSNRDWEDTQYF. V gene TRBV7-9 combines with J gene TRBJ2-3; tentatively, D is TRBD2 (6 bases). Trimming stripped 5 bases from V and 5 bases from J, with 14 bases between. The V gene's germline CDR1 is SEHNR and CDR2 FQNEAQ (reference sequence). The CDR3 loop spans 14 amino acids.

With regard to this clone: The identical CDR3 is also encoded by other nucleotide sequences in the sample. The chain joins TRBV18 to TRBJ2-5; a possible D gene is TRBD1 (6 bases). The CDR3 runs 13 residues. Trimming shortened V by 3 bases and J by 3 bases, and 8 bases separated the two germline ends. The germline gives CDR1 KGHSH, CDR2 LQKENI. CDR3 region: CASSPGTKETQYF. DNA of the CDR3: TGTGCCAGCTCACCGGGGACAAAAGAGACCCAGTACTTC.

As DNA, the CDR3 is TGTGCCAGCAGTTACGGTCTAGCGGGGCCCAATGAGCAGTTCTTC. Its translation: CASSYGLAGPNEQFF. The V call is TRBV6-5, the J call TRBJ2-1; 9 bases fit TRBD2. CDR1 is MNHEY and CDR2 is SVGAGI in the germline V gene. Trimming cost V 2 bases and J 6 bases; bases outside gene matches: 5. This CDR3 is built from 15 residues.

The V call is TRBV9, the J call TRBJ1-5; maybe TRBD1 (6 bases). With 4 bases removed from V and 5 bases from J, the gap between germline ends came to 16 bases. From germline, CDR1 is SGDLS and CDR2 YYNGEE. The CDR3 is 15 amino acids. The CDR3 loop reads CASSLEGGEDQPQHF. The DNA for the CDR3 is TGTGCCAGCAGCTTAGAGGGGGGGGAGGATCAGCCCCAGCATTTT.

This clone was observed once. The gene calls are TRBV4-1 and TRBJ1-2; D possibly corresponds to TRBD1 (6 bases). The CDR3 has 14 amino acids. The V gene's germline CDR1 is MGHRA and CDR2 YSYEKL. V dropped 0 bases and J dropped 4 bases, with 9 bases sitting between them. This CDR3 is CASSQDKQGYGYTF. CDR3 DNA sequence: TGCGCCAGCAGCCAAGATAAACAGGGCTATGGCTACACCTTC.

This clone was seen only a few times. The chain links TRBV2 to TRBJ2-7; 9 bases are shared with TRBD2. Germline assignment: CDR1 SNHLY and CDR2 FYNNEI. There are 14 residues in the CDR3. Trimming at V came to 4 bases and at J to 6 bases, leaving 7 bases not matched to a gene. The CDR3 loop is CASSVSGGSGEQYF. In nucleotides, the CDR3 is TGTGCCAGCAGTGTCAGCGGGGGGTCCGGCGAGCAGTACTTC.

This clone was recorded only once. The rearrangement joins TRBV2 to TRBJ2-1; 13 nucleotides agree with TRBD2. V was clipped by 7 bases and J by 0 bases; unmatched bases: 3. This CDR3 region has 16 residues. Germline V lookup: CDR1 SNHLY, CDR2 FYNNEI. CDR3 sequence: CASIRTSGGSYNEQFF. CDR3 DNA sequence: TGTGCCAGCATTCGGACTAGCGGGGGCTCCTACAATGAGCAGTTCTTC.

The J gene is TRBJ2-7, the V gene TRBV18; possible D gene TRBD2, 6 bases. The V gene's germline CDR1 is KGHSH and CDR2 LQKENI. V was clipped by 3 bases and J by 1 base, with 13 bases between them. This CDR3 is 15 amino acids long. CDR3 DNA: TGTGCCAGCTCACCGGGACTGACTCCTTCCTACGAGCAGTACTTC. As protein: CASSPGLTPSYEQYF.

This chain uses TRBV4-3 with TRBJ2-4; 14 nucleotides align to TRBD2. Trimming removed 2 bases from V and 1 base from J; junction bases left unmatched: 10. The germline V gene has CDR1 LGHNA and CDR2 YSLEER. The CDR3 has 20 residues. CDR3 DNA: TGCGCCAGCAGCCAAACTCCGACTAGCGGGGGGGCTGGGGCCAAAAACATTCAGTACTTC. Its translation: CASSQTPTSGGAGAKNIQYF.

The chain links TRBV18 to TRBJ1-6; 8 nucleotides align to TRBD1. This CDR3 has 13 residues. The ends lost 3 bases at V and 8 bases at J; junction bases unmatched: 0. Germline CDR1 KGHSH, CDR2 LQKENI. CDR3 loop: CASSPDRDSPLHF. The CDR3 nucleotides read TGTGCCAGCTCACCGGACAGGGATTCACCCCTCCACTTT.

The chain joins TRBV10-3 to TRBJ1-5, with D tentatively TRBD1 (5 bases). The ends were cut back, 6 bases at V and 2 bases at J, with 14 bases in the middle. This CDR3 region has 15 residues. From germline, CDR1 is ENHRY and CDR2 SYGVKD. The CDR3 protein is CAIRGEGAGNQPQHF. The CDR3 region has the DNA TGTGCCATCAGAGGAGAAGGGGCAGGCAATCAGCCCCAGCATTTT.

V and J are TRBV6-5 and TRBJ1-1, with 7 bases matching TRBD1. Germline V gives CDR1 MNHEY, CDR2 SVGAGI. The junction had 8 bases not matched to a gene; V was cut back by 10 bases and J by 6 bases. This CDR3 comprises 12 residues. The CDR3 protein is CAINQGTAEAFF. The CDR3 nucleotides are TGTGCCATCAACCAGGGGACAGCTGAAGCTTTCTTT.

Written as DNA, the CDR3 is TGTGCCAGCAGCCAAGCCCCGTCAGCGGGGGGCTACAATGAGCAGTTCTTC. This sequence encodes CASSQAPSAGGYNEQFF. The chain is built from TRBV3-1 (or the pseudogene TRBV3-2) and TRBJ2-1, with 9 nucleotides matching TRBD2. This CDR3 has 17 residues. J lost 3 bases, V lost 1 base, and 7 bases had no gene match. Germline-derived CDR1 and CDR2 are LGHDT and YNNKEL (reference sequence).

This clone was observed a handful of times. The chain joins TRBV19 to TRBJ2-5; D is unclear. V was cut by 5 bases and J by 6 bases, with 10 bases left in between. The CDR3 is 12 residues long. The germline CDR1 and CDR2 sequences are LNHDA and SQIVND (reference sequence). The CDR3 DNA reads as TGTGCCAGTAGTGGCCAGGTCCAGACCCAGTACTTC. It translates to CASSGQVQTQYF.

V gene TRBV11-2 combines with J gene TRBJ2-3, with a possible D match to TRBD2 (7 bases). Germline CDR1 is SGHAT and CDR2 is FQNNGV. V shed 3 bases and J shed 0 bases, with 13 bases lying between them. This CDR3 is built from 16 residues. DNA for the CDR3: TGTGCCAGCAGCTTCGCCGGGGGGCCTAGCACAGATACGCAGTATTTT. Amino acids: CASSFAGGPSTDTQYF.

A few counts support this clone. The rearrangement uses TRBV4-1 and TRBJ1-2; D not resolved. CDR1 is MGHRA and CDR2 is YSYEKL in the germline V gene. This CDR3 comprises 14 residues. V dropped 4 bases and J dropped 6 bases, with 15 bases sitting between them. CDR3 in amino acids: CASSLDWSSDGYTF. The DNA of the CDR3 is TGCGCCAGCAGCCTGGACTGGAGCTCGGATGGCTACACCTTC.

CDR3 residues: CASSLLTGGRTDTQYF. CDR3 nucleotides: TGCGCCAGCAGCTTGTTAACCGGGGGGCGGACAGATACGCAGTATTTT. The chain uses TRBV5-1 and TRBJ2-3, with TRBD2 as a possible D gene (7 bases). Germline CDR1 and CDR2: SGHRS and YFSETQ. The CDR3 covers 16 residues. Trimming cost V 1 base and J 3 bases, with 15 bases left between them.